The next 9 T cell receptor beta chains were all read from a single sample in a study of cytomegalovirus exposure and HLA in healthy donors. The PCR had 60 Vbeta and 13 Jbeta primers. Clones were read by immunoSEQ multiplex PCR, and TCRdb kept only the in-frame ones, dropping some. The sample includes 100,000 to 150,000 clones, more than 65% of them seen just once. Sequences were obtained from PBMCs. Every receptor here comes from a woman younger than 30 in good health and CMV-seropositive.

This clone was seen a few times. J is TRBJ1-1 and V is TRBV19; no definite D call. The length of the CDR3 is 15 residues. Germline V CDR1 and CDR2: LNHDA, SQIVND (reference sequence). Trimming removed 3 bases at V and 0 bases at J, with 11 bases between. This CDR3 is CASSIGRAMNTEAFF. DNA of the CDR3: TGTGCCAGTAGTATTGGGCGCGCTATGAACACTGAAGCTTTCTTT.

This chain uses TRBV9 with TRBJ2-5; 11 bases align to TRBD1. CDR1 is SGDLS and CDR2 is YYNGEE in the germline V gene. With V trimmed by 4 bases and J by 5 bases, 7 bases remained unmatched. The CDR3 has 15 residues. CDR3 in amino acids: CASSTGQGAWETQYF. The CDR3 DNA sequence: TGTGCCAGCAGCACCGGACAGGGGGCTTGGGAGACCCAGTACTTC.

The rearrangement links TRBV6-1 to TRBJ1-5; TRBD1 matches at 7 bases. This CDR3 is built from 14 residues. From germline, CDR1 is MNHNS and CDR2 SASEGT. Losses at the gene ends were 5 bases for V and 2 bases for J; bases not matched to a gene: 3. CDR3 nucleotide sequence: TGTGCCAGCAGTTCAGGACAGGGCAATCAGCCCCAGCATTTT. This gives the protein CASSSGQGNQPQHF.

V and J are TRBV6-5 and TRBJ1-2; no clear D. V was pared by 10 bases and J by 1 base, with 10 bases between. The CDR3 runs to 12 residues. Germline lookup yields CDR1 MNHEY and CDR2 SVGAGI. The DNA for the CDR3 is TGTGCCACCCAGCGGGGTAACTATGGCTACACCTTC. Amino acids: CATQRGNYGYTF.

In its sample, this clone was seen a few times. The chain recombines TRBV28 with TRBJ1-4; D unclear. CDR1 is MDHEN and CDR2 is SYDVKM in the germline V gene. The CDR3 is made up of 15 amino acids. Trimming removed 6 bases at V and 10 bases at J, with 21 bases between. Here the CDR3 DNA reads TGTGCCAGCAGCTCCGGCGGGCCCCCCCTAGGAAAACTGTTTTTT. It encodes CASSSGGPPLGKLFF.

This clone was counted between two and nine times. The chain couples TRBV14 to TRBJ1-3; D not certain. Deletions cut 4 bases from V and 0 bases from J, with 4 bases between. CDR3 length: 13 residues. CDR1 is SGHDN and CDR2 is FVKESK in the germline V gene. The CDR3 here is CASSPYSGNTIYF. The CDR3, as DNA: TGTGCCAGCAGCCCCTACTCTGGAAACACCATATATTTT.

The rearrangement links TRBV2 to TRBJ1-6, with TRBD1 as a possible D gene (6 bases). Germline lookup yields CDR1 SNHLY and CDR2 FYNNEI. The CDR3 length is 15 residues. V was clipped by 8 bases and J by 2 bases, with 13 bases between them. CDR3 sequence: CASGLGGAYNSPLHF. The CDR3, as DNA: TGTGCCAGCGGTCTAGGGGGGGCCTATAATTCACCCCTCCACTTT. Full variable domain (missing parts from reference TRBV2 and TRBJ1-6): EPEVTQTPSHQVTQMGQEVILRCVPISNHLYFYWYRQILGQKVEFLVSFYNNEISEKSEIFDDQFSVERPDGSNFTLKIRSTKLEDSAMYFCASGLGGAYNSPLHFGNGTRLTVT.

This rearrangement joins TRBV9 to TRBJ1-1; 8 bases line up with TRBD1. V lost 4 bases and J lost 7; bases outside the gene matches: 12. Germline V CDR1 and CDR2: SGDLS, YYNGEE. This CDR3 has 15 amino acids. The CDR3 loop is CASSPSVQGAFEAFF. CDR3 sequence (DNA): TGTGCCAGCAGCCCCTCCGTCCAGGGGGCCTTTGAAGCTTTCTTT.

This clone has just a few counts. The chain has TRBV7-2 and TRBJ2-3, with a possible D match to TRBD2 (5 bases). The V and J ends lost 0 bases and 2 bases respectively, with 9 bases between them. The CDR3 is made up of 15 amino acids. CDR1 SGHTA and CDR2 FQGNSA come from the germline V gene. The CDR3 DNA reads as TGTGCCAGCAGCTTAGCGACCGGGGTCACAGATACGCAGTATTTT. It encodes CASSLATGVTDTQYF.